Listed below are T cell receptor beta chains from one sample, sequenced in a study of a mutant IDH1 vaccine in newly diagnosed glioma. Their antigens remain unidentified. Repertoires were generated with immunoSEQ multiplex PCR, while TCRdb's copy carries only in-frame clones and drops some. The top ten clones hold 7% to 10% of a sample with some 31,000 clones, 80% of them seen once. The source material was PBMCs, sampled from a glioma patient whose treatment included an IDH1 peptide vaccine. Receptor source: a woman aged 18-29 years with glioma. The CDR3 runs from the conserved cysteine through the conserved F or W. Fields, in order: J gene, D gene, clone size, V gene, CDR3 protein, CDR3 DNA. D genes are given only for firm matches. The size entry is marked missing in some rows and otherwise reads once, few, many or a size class.

j_call: TRBJ2-1
d_call: TRBD1
clone_size: NA
v_call: TRBV6-6
cdr3_aa: CASSTQQGANEQFF
cdr3_nt: TGTGCCAGCAGTACTCAACAGGGGGCGAATGAGCAGTTCTTC

j_call: TRBJ2-7
d_call: TRBD1
clone_size: NA
v_call: TRBV4-1
cdr3_aa: CASSPQTGLYYEQYF
cdr3_nt: TGCGCCAGCAGCCCGCAGACAGGGCTTTACTACGAGCAGTACTTC

j_call: TRBJ2-1
d_call: NA
clone_size: NA
v_call: TRBV6-1
cdr3_aa: CASSVTGQYNEQFF
cdr3_nt: TGTGCCAGCAGTGTCACCGGCCAGTACAATGAGCAGTTCTTC

j_call: TRBJ2-2
d_call: NA
clone_size: NA
v_call: TRBV18
cdr3_aa: CASSPQGNTGELFF
cdr3_nt: TGTGCCAGCTCACCACAGGGCAACACCGGGGAGCTGTTTTTT

j_call: TRBJ1-6
d_call: NA
clone_size: NA
v_call: TRBV11-3
cdr3_aa: CASSWAGGDSPLHF
cdr3_nt: TGTGCCAGCAGCTGGGCTGGCGGGGATTCACCCCTCCACTTT

j_call: TRBJ1-6
d_call: NA
clone_size: few
v_call: TRBV5-4
cdr3_aa: CASSPMGDRGSPLHF
cdr3_nt: TGTGCCAGCAGCCCCATGGGGGACCGGGGTTCACCCCTCCACTTT

j_call: TRBJ2-2
d_call: TRBD2
clone_size: NA
v_call: TRBV5-3
cdr3_aa: CARRSLAGNTGELFF
cdr3_nt: TGTGCCAGAAGATCACTAGCGGGAAACACCGGGGAGCTGTTTTTT

j_call: TRBJ1-6
d_call: NA
clone_size: NA
v_call: TRBV21-1
cdr3_aa: CASSNRQAIYNSPLHF
cdr3_nt: TGTGCCAGCAGCAATAGACAGGCGATCTATAATTCACCCCTCCACTTT

j_call: TRBJ1-1
d_call: NA
clone_size: NA
v_call: TRBV2
cdr3_aa: CASSEELGGAYTEAFF
cdr3_nt: TGTGCCAGCAGTGAGGAGTTGGGGGGCGCGTACACTGAAGCTTTCTTT

j_call: TRBJ2-2
d_call: NA
clone_size: NA
v_call: TRBV28
cdr3_aa: CASSLEFPTGELFF
cdr3_nt: TGTGCCAGCAGTTTAGAGTTTCCGACCGGGGAGCTGTTTTTT

j_call: TRBJ1-1
d_call: NA
clone_size: NA
v_call: TRBV6-5
cdr3_aa: CASSRSQALNTEAFF
cdr3_nt: TGTGCCAGCAGTCGGTCACAGGCCTTGAACACTGAAGCTTTCTTT

j_call: TRBJ2-1
d_call: NA
clone_size: NA
v_call: TRBV7-2
cdr3_aa: CASSLSAQPANEQFF
cdr3_nt: TGTGCCAGCAGCTTATCGGCGCAACCGGCGAATGAGCAGTTCTTC

j_call: TRBJ2-6
d_call: TRBD1
clone_size: NA
v_call: TRBV19
cdr3_aa: CASSSLSGGGGANVLTF
cdr3_nt: TGTGCCAGTAGTTCTCTCTCAGGGGGCGGCGGGGCCAACGTCCTGACTTTC

j_call: TRBJ2-2
d_call: NA
clone_size: NA
v_call: TRBV18
cdr3_aa: CASSQGYGAGELFF
cdr3_nt: TGTGCCAGCTCACAGGGCTACGGGGCCGGGGAGCTGTTTTTT

j_call: TRBJ2-7
d_call: TRBD1
clone_size: NA
v_call: TRBV27
cdr3_aa: CASSPLDRTNEYYEQYF
cdr3_nt: TGTGCCAGCAGTCCCTTGGACAGGACGAATGAATACTACGAGCAGTACTTC

j_call: TRBJ1-2
d_call: NA
clone_size: NA
v_call: TRBV7-6
cdr3_aa: CASSPDSGFGLYGYTF
cdr3_nt: TGTGCCAGCAGCCCCGATTCCGGGTTCGGACTCTATGGCTACACCTTC

j_call: TRBJ2-2
d_call: TRBD1
clone_size: few
v_call: TRBV7-2
cdr3_aa: CASSLADRVITGELFF
cdr3_nt: TGTGCCAGCAGCTTAGCGGACAGGGTTATAACCGGGGAGCTGTTTTTT

j_call: TRBJ1-3
d_call: NA
clone_size: few
v_call: TRBV4-1
cdr3_aa: CASSPTWGSGNTIYF
cdr3_nt: TGCGCCAGCAGCCCAACTTGGGGTTCTGGAAACACCATATATTTT

j_call: TRBJ2-3
d_call: TRBD2
clone_size: NA
v_call: TRBV29-1
cdr3_aa: CSVRGARENTDTQYF
cdr3_nt: TGCAGCGTCCGAGGGGCGCGGGAGAACACAGATACGCAGTATTTT

j_call: TRBJ2-5
d_call: NA
clone_size: NA
v_call: TRBV6-5
cdr3_aa: CASSSQETQYF
cdr3_nt: TGTGCCAGCAGTAGCCAAGAGACCCAGTACTTC

j_call: TRBJ2-3
d_call: NA
clone_size: NA
v_call: TRBV7-2
cdr3_aa: CASSLAGDGTDTQYF
cdr3_nt: TGTGCCAGCAGCTTAGCGGGAGATGGCACAGATACGCAGTATTTT

j_call: TRBJ1-3
d_call: NA
clone_size: few
v_call: TRBV6-5
cdr3_aa: CASSYTGSSAGNTIYF
cdr3_nt: TGTGCCAGCAGTTATACCGGGTCCTCCGCTGGAAACACCATATATTTT

j_call: TRBJ2-1
d_call: NA
clone_size: NA
v_call: TRBV11-3
cdr3_aa: CASSLVPLNSYNEQFF
cdr3_nt: TGTGCCAGCAGCTTAGTTCCACTCAATTCGTACAATGAGCAGTTCTTC

j_call: TRBJ2-5
d_call: NA
clone_size: NA
v_call: TRBV7-8
cdr3_aa: CASSLFRSSGRGRETQYF
cdr3_nt: TGTGCCAGCAGCTTATTTCGATCAAGTGGGCGGGGACGAGAGACCCAGTACTTC

j_call: TRBJ2-7
d_call: NA
clone_size: NA
v_call: TRBV5-1
cdr3_aa: CASSPRTGLSYEQYF
cdr3_nt: TGCGCCAGCAGCCCCCGGACTGGACTTTCCTACGAGCAGTACTTC

j_call: TRBJ1-1
d_call: NA
clone_size: NA
v_call: TRBV19
cdr3_aa: CASSITGITTEAFF
cdr3_nt: TGTGCCAGTAGTATCACAGGGATTACCACTGAAGCTTTCTTT

j_call: TRBJ1-1
d_call: NA
clone_size: few
v_call: TRBV7-9
cdr3_aa: CASSLADRGSAEAFF
cdr3_nt: TGTGCCAGCAGCTTAGCGGACAGAGGTAGCGCTGAAGCTTTCTTT

j_call: TRBJ1-3
d_call: NA
clone_size: NA
v_call: TRBV19
cdr3_aa: CASSIDSSGNTIYF
cdr3_nt: TGTGCCAGTAGTATAGACAGCTCTGGAAACACCATATATTTT

j_call: TRBJ1-5
d_call: NA
clone_size: NA
v_call: TRBV7-9
cdr3_aa: CASSPENQPQHF
cdr3_nt: TGTGCCAGCAGTCCAGAGAATCAGCCCCAGCATTTT

j_call: TRBJ1-1
d_call: TRBD1
clone_size: NA
v_call: TRBV30
cdr3_aa: CAWSGRPTGSMNTEAFF
cdr3_nt: TGTGCCTGGAGTGGCAGGCCGACAGGGTCCATGAACACTGAAGCTTTCTTT

j_call: TRBJ2-5
d_call: TRBD2
clone_size: NA
v_call: TRBV5-1
cdr3_aa: CASSLGFGRASGLETQYF
cdr3_nt: TGCGCCAGCAGCTTGGGGTTCGGGAGGGCCTCTGGATTGGAGACCCAGTACTTC

j_call: TRBJ2-7
d_call: TRBD2
clone_size: NA
v_call: TRBV30
cdr3_aa: CAWSVGRAEQYF
cdr3_nt: TGTGCCTGGAGTGTCGGGAGGGCCGAGCAGTACTTC

j_call: TRBJ1-2
d_call: NA
clone_size: NA
v_call: TRBV7-2
cdr3_aa: CASSDQLEYGYTF
cdr3_nt: TGTGCCAGCAGCGACCAGTTGGAGTATGGCTACACCTTC

j_call: TRBJ1-4
d_call: NA
clone_size: NA
v_call: TRBV14
cdr3_aa: CASSLGPREKLFF
cdr3_nt: TGTGCCAGCAGCCTAGGACCTAGGGAAAAACTGTTTTTT

j_call: TRBJ2-2
d_call: TRBD1
clone_size: NA
v_call: TRBV5-5
cdr3_aa: CASSGGQGQIFAGELFF
cdr3_nt: TGTGCCAGCAGCGGGGGACAGGGTCAAATTTTCGCCGGGGAGCTGTTTTTT

j_call: TRBJ2-1
d_call: TRBD2
clone_size: once
v_call: TRBV2
cdr3_aa: CASSGTSPDLRTFF
cdr3_nt: TGTGCCAGCAGCGGGACTAGCCCGGACCTCCGCACGTTCTTC

j_call: TRBJ1-2
d_call: NA
clone_size: once
v_call: TRBV5-6
cdr3_aa: CASSLASGDGYTF
cdr3_nt: TGTGCCAGCAGCTTGGCCTCGGGGGATGGCTACACCTTC

j_call: TRBJ2-6
d_call: TRBD2
clone_size: NA
v_call: TRBV30
cdr3_aa: CAWTNWGGGANVLTF
cdr3_nt: TGTGCCTGGACCAATTGGGGGGGTGGGGCCAACGTCCTGACTTTC

j_call: TRBJ2-1
d_call: TRBD2
clone_size: NA
v_call: TRBV13
cdr3_aa: CASSPRTSGNGNEQFF
cdr3_nt: TGTGCCAGCAGCCCCAGGACTAGCGGGAATGGGAATGAGCAGTTCTTC

j_call: TRBJ2-7
d_call: NA
clone_size: NA
v_call: TRBV15
cdr3_aa: CATSVLGGGEQYF
cdr3_nt: TGTGCCACCAGCGTATTAGGGGGGGGCGAGCAGTACTTC

j_call: TRBJ2-3
d_call: NA
clone_size: NA
v_call: TRBV21-1
cdr3_aa: CASSATWGGQAPIGQYF
cdr3_nt: TGTGCCAGCAGCGCAACCTGGGGGGGACAGGCCCCGATCGGGCAGTATTTT